Reported below is one TCR beta chain. What it binds is not known. Some clones are missing from TCRdb's copy, which holds only in-frame ones; the method was immunoSEQ multiplex PCR. Among 40,000 to 65,000 clones listed, over 75% were seen once. With 1 base clipped from V and 5 bases from J, the junction kept 3 bases outside the gene matches. Looked up from germline, CDR1 is LNHNV and CDR2 is YYDKDF (reference sequence). The CDR3 runs to 16 residues. Noted time point: week 5, during vaccination. Each vaccine dose was 300 ug of mutant IDH1 20-mer peptide, with topical imiquimod. The sample belongs to a study of a mutant IDH1 vaccine in newly diagnosed glioma. Looking at the study overall: In weeks 1, 3, 5, 7, 11, 15, 19 and 23, patients were immunized, eight times in all. Treatment recipients were about 60% male and around 40% female, and their mean age was roughly 40 years. Antecedent treatment encompassed radiotherapy, temozolomide, or their combination; the majority received both.

Overall study results and limits: Immune responses arising from the vaccine appeared in around 92% of patients.

This material consisted of PBMCs, taken from a glioma patient whose treatment included an IDH1 peptide vaccine. V and J are TRBV15 and TRBJ2-3; 13 bases are shared with TRBD2. This clonotype was obtained from a woman aged 40 to 49 with glioma. The CDR3 protein is CATSRGTSGGIDTQYF. CDR3 DNA: TGTGCCACCAGCAGAGGGACTAGCGGGGGTATAGATACGCAGTATTTT.